Detailed here is one T cell receptor beta chain. Its cognate antigen is unknown. These data are taken from a study of T cell responses to AZD1222 COVID-19 vaccine. Study background: The study pooled second doses at about 4 or about 12 weeks.

TCRdb keeps only in-frame clones here, not all; method: immunoSEQ multiplex PCR. This table holds 95,000 to 150,000 clones, roughly 84% found once. V lost 1 base and J 4 bases, leaving 7 bases between the germline ends. The CDR3 contains 13 residues. The germline gives CDR1 MGHRA, CDR2 YSYEKL. Study conclusions and caveats: White British donors predominated, females outnumbered males, and clonal diversity was possibly underestimated. Samples come after the peak T cell response, not at day 14. Nearly half of spike-specific TCRs reportedly go after variant regions that carry no mutations.

The receptor comes from an adult in good health. V gene TRBV4-1 combines with J gene TRBJ2-5; D not certain. Sequencing was performed on peripheral blood, taken on day 0 of AZD1222 vaccination. DNA of the CDR3: TGCGCCAGCAGCCAAGCGTCTTCAGAGACCCAGTACTTC. The encoded protein is CASSQASSETQYF.